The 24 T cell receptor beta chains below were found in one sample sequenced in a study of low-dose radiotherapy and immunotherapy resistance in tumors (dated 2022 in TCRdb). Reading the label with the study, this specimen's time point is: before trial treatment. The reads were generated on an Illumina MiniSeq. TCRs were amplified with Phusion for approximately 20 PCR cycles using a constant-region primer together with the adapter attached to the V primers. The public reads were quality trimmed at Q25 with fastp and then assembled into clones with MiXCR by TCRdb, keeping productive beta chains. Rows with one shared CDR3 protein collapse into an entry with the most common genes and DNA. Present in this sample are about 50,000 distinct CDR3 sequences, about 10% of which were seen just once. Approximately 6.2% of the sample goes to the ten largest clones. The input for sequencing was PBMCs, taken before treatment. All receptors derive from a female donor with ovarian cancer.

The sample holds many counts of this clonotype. The CDR3 region is CSASGAPDYEQYF. CDR3 nucleotides: TGCAGTGCTAGTGGGGCCCCCGATTACGAGCAGTACTTC. The chain carries TRBV20-1 and TRBJ2-7; possibly TRBD1 for D (5 bases). The CDR3 extends over 13 amino acids. Germline CDR1 reads DFQATT; CDR2 reads SNEGSKA (reference sequence). V was cut by 3 bases and J by 4 bases, with 13 bases left in between.

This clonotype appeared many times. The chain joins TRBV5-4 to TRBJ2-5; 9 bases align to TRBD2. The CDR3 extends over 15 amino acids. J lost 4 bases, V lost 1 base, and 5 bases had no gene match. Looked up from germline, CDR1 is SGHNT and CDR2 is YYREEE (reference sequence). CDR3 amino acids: CASSLRSGGGETQYF. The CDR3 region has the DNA TGTGCCAGCAGCTTGCGTAGCGGGGGTGGAGAGACCCAGTACTTC.

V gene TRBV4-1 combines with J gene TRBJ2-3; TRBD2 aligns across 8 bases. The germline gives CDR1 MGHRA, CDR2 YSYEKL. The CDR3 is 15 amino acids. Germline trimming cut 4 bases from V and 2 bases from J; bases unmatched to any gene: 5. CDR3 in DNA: TGCGCCAGCAGCCCGTCGCGGGGGGTCACAGATACGCAGTATTTT. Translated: CASSPSRGVTDTQYF.

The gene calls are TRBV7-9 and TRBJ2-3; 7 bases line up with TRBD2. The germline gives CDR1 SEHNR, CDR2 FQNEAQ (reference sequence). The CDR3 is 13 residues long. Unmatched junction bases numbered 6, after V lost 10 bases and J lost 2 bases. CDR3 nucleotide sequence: TGTGCCACCTCTCGGGGGGACACAGATACGCAGTATTTT. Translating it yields CATSRGDTDTQYF.

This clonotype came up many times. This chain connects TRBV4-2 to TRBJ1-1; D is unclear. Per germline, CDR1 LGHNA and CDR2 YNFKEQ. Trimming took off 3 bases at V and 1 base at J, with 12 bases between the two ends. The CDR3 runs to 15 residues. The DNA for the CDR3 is TGTGCCAGCAGCCAGTCGGAGGGCCCGAACACTGAAGCTTTCTTT. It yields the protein CASSQSEGPNTEAFF.

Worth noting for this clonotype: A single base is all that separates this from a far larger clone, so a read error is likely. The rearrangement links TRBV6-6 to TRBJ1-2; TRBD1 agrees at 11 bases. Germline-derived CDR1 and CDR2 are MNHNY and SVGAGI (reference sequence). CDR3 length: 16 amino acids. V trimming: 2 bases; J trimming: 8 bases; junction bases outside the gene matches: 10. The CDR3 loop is CASSYETGQGAGGYTF. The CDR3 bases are TGTGCCAGCAGTTACGAAACCGGACAGGGGGCAGGCGGCTACACCTTC.

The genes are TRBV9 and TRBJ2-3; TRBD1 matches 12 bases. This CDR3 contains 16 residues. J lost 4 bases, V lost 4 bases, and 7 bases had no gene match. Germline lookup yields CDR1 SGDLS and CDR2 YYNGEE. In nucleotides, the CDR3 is TGTGCCAGCAGCCCCCCCGGGACAGGGGGCCCAGATACGCAGTATTTT. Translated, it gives CASSPPGTGGPDTQYF.

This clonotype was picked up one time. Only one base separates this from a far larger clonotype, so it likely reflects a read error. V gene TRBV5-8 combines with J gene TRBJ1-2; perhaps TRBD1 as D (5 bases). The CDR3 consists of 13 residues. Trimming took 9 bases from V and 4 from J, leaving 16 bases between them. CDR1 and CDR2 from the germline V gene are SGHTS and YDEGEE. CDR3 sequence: CANTPEGAYGYTF. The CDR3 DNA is TGTGCCAACACCCCCGAAGGGGCCTATGGCTACACCTTC.

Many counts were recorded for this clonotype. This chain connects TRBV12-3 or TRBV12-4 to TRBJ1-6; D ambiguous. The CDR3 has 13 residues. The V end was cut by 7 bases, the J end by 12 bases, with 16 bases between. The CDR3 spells CASTSASGLPLHF. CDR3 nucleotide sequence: TGTGCCAGCACCTCGGCTTCGGGCTTACCCCTCCACTTT.

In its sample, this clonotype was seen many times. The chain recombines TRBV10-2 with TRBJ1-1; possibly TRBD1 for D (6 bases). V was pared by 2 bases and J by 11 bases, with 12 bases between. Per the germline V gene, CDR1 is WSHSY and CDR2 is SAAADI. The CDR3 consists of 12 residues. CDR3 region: CASSEGGARAFF. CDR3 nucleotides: TGCGCCAGCAGTGAGGGGGGGGCGAGGGCTTTCTTT.

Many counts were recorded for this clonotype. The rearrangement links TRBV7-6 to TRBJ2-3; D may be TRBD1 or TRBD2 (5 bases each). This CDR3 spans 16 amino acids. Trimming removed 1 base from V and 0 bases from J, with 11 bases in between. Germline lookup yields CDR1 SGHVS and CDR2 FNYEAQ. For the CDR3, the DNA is TGTGCCAGCAGCTTAGGCCCTGGGGGTAGCACAGATACGCAGTATTTT. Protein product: CASSLGPGGSTDTQYF.

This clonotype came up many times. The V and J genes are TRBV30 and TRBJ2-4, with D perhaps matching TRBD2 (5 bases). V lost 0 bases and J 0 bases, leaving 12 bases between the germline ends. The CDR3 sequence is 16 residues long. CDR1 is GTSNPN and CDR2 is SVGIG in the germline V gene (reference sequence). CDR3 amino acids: CAWSVGMTKAKNIQYF. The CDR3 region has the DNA TGTGCCTGGAGTGTAGGGATGACTAAAGCCAAAAACATTCAGTACTTC.

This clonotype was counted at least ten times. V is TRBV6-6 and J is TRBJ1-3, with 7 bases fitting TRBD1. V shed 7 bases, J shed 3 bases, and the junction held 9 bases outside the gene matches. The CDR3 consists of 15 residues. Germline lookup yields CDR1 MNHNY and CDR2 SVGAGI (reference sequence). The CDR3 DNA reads TGTGCCAGCACCTCAGGGGGGAAGGGTGGAAACACCATATATTTT. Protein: CASTSGGKGGNTIYF.

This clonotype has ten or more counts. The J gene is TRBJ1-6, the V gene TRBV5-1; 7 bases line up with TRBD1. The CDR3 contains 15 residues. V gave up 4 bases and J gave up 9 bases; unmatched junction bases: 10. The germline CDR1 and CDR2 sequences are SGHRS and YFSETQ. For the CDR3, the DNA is TGCGCCAGCAGCCGAGAGGGGACAGCGGCTTCACCCCTCCACTTT. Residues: CASSREGTAASPLHF. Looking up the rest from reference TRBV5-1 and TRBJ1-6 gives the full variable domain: KAGVTQTPRYLIKTRGQQVTLSCSPISGHRSVSWYQQTPGQGLQFLFEYFSETQRNKGNFPGRFSGRQFSNSRSEMNVSTLELGDSALYLCASSREGTAASPLHFGNGTRLTVT.

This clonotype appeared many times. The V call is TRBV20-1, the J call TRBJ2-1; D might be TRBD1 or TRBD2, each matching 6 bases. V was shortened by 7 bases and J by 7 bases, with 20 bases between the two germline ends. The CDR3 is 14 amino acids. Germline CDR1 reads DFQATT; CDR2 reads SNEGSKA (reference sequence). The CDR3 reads CSVPPHGGGNEQFF. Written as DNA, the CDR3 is TGCAGTGTCCCCCCCCACGGAGGGGGGAATGAGCAGTTCTTC.

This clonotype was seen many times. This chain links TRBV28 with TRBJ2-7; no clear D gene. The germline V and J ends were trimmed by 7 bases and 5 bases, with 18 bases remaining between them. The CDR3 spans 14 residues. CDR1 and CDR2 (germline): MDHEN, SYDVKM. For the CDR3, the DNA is TGTGCCAGCATACTAAATGGCGAATCCCACGAGCAGTACTTC. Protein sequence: CASILNGESHEQYF. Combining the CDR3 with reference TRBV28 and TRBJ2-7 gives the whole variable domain DVKVTQSSRYLVKRTGEKVFLECVQDMDHENMFWYRQDPGLGLRLIYFSYDVKMKEKGDIPEGYSVSREKKERFSLILESASTNQTSMYLCASILNGESHEQYFGPGTRLTVT.

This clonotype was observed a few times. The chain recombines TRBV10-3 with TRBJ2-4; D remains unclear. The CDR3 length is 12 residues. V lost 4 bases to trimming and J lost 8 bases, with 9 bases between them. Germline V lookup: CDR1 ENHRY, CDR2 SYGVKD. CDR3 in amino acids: CAISAHQDIQYF. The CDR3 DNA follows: TGTGCCATCAGTGCCCACCAAGACATTCAGTACTTC.

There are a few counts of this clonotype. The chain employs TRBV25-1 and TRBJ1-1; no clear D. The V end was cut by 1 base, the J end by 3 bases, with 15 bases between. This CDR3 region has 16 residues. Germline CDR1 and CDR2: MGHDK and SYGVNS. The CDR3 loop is CASSESPGYPDTEAFF. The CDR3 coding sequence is TGTGCCAGCAGTGAATCGCCCGGGTACCCAGACACTGAAGCTTTCTTT.

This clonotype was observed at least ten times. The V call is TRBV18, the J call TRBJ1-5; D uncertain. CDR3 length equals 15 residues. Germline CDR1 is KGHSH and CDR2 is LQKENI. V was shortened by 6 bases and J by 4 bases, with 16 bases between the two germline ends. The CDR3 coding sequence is TGTGCCAGCTCGCCTGGTACGGTCAGAAATCAGCCCCAGCATTTT. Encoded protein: CASSPGTVRNQPQHF.

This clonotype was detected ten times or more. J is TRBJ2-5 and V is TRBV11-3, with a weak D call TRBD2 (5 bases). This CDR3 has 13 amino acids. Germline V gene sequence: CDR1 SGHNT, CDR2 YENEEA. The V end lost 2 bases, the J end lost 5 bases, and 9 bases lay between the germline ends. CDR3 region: CASSLSPGETQYF. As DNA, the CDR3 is TGTGCCAGCAGCTTAAGCCCGGGGGAGACCCAGTACTTC.

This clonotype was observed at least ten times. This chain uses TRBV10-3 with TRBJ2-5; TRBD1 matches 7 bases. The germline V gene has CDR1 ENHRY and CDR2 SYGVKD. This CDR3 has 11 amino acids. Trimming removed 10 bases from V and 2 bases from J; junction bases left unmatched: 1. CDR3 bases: TGTGCCACGGGACAGCAAGAGACCCAGTACTTC. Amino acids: CATGQQETQYF.

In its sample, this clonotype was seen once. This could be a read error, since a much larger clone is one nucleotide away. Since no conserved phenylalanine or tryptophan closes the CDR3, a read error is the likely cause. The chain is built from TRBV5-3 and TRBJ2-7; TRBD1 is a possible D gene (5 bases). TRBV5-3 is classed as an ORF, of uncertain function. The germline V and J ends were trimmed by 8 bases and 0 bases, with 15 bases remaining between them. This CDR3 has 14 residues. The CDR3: CASSPLTASYEQYI. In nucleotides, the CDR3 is TGTGCCAGCAGCCCCTTGACAGCCTCCTACGAGCAGTACATC.

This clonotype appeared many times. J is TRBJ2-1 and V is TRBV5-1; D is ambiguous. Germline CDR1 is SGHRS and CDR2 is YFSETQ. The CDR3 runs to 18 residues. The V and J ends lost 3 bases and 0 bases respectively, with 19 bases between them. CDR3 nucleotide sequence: TGCGCCAGCAGCTCCCCCGGGCAGAGAGCCAGCTCCTACAATGAGCAGTTCTTC. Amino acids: CASSSPGQRASSYNEQFF.

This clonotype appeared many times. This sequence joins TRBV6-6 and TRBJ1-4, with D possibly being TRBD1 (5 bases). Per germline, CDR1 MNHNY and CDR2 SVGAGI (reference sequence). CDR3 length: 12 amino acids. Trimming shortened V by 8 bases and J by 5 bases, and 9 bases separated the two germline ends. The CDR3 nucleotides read TGTGCCAGCCGGGACCAAAATGAAAAACTGTTTTTT. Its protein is CASRDQNEKLFF.